Presented here are 31 T cell receptor beta chains from one specimen sequenced in a study of blood T cell repertoires in COVID-19. Assay: immunoSEQ multiplex PCR; the TCRdb copy retains only in-frame clones and omits some. The top ten hold under 30% of the sample, which has approximately 190,000 clones, more than 85% seen once. The sample was PBMCs or T cells enriched from blood (not recorded which). All receptors derive from a woman aged 40 to 55 in a cohort exposed to, infected with or recovered from COVID-19 (not recorded which).

The J gene is TRBJ1-2, the V gene TRBV15, with D possibly matching TRBD1 (6 bases). Germline CDR1 reads LNHNV; CDR2 reads YYDKDF (reference sequence). There are 16 residues in the CDR3. Trimming pared 0 bases from V and 1 base from J, leaving 12 bases between. Here the CDR3 DNA reads TGTGCCACCAGCAGAGAAAGACAGGTTATTAACTATGGCTACACCTTC. It codes for CATSRERQVINYGYTF.

The chain carries TRBV24-1 and TRBJ1-1, with 8 nucleotides matching TRBD1. This CDR3 spans 13 amino acids. J lost 6 bases, V lost 9 bases, and 8 bases had no gene match. CDR1 is KGHDR, CDR2 SFDVKD, per germline. The DNA of the CDR3 is TGTGCCACCCGCGGACAGGGTTTATCTGAAGCTTTCTTT. Residues: CATRGQGLSEAFF.

This rearrangement joins TRBV7-9 to TRBJ1-1, with TRBD1 as a possible D gene (5 bases). The CDR3 length is 13 residues. Trimming cost V 2 bases and J 7 bases, with 11 bases left between them. Looked up from germline, CDR1 is SEHNR and CDR2 is FQNEAQ (reference sequence). The CDR3 DNA reads as TGTGCCAGCAGCTTATTCGAACAGGTTGAAGCTTTCTTT. Translation gives CASSLFEQVEAFF.

The chain uses TRBV5-1 and TRBJ1-2; D might be TRBD1 (6 bases). This CDR3 comprises 14 residues. V was cut by 4 bases and J by 0 bases, with 10 bases left in between. CDR1 is SGHRS, CDR2 YFSETQ, per germline. In nucleotides, the CDR3 is TGCGCCAGCAGCGACCGGACAGCTAACTATGGCTACACCTTC. This sequence encodes CASSDRTANYGYTF.

The J gene is TRBJ2-1, the V gene TRBV14, with D unclear. The CDR3 has 16 residues. Trimming shortened V by 0 bases and J by 0 bases, and 9 bases separated the two germline ends. CDR1 is SGHDN and CDR2 is FVKESK in the germline V gene. The CDR3 protein is CASSQEVSSSYNEQFF. In DNA form, the CDR3 reads TGTGCCAGCAGCCAAGAAGTTTCGAGCTCCTACAATGAGCAGTTCTTC.

The V gene is TRBV7-9, the J gene TRBJ2-7; the match to TRBD1 covers 8 bases. Germline CDR1 reads SEHNR; CDR2 reads FQNEAQ (reference sequence). Germline trimming cut 4 bases from V and 7 bases from J; bases unmatched to any gene: 6. This CDR3 contains 13 residues. This CDR3 reads CASSSGQAREQYF. For the CDR3, the DNA is TGTGCCAGCAGCTCGGGACAGGCGCGGGAGCAGTACTTC.

The J gene is TRBJ2-2, the V gene TRBV7-2; 7 nucleotides align to TRBD1. Germline CDR1 SGHTA, CDR2 FQGNSA. Germline trimming cut 4 bases from V and 3 bases from J; bases unmatched to any gene: 17. The CDR3 has 19 amino acids. The CDR3 nucleotides are TGTGCCAGCAGCTGGGGCCGGACAGGAGAGTTTGCGGACACCGGGGAGCTGTTTTTT. Encoded protein: CASSWGRTGEFADTGELFF.

The J gene is TRBJ1-4, the V gene TRBV30; weak D call: TRBD1 (6 bases). V was clipped by 0 bases and J by 5 bases, with 13 bases between them. There are 15 residues in the CDR3. CDR1 is GTSNPN, CDR2 SVGIG, per germline (reference sequence). This CDR3 reads CAWSVLGRGNEKLFF. The CDR3, as DNA: TGTGCCTGGAGTGTACTCGGAAGGGGGAATGAAAAACTGTTTTTT.

V gene TRBV5-6 combines with J gene TRBJ1-2; 7 bases align to TRBD1. V was pared by 0 bases and J by 4 bases, with 6 bases of the junction left unmatched. The CDR3 contains 15 residues. Germline V gene data show CDR1 as SGHDT and CDR2 as YYEEEE. The CDR3 DNA follows: TGTGCCAGCAGCTTGGGGGGACAGCACCTCTATGGCTACACCTTC. It yields the protein CASSLGGQHLYGYTF.

This rearrangement joins TRBV13 to TRBJ2-1; 11 bases are a match to TRBD1. The germline gives CDR1 PRHDT, CDR2 FYEKMQ (reference sequence). The CDR3 length is 17 residues. V gave up 3 bases and J gave up 1 base; unmatched junction bases: 5. CDR3 sequence reads: CASSFWDRGRSYNEQFF. The CDR3 DNA is TGTGCCAGCAGCTTCTGGGACAGGGGGAGATCCTACAATGAGCAGTTCTTC.

J is TRBJ1-1 and V is TRBV5-4; weak D call: TRBD1 (5 bases). CDR1 SGHNT and CDR2 YYREEE come from the germline V gene (reference sequence). CDR3 length: 14 residues. V was clipped by 4 bases and J by 5 bases, with 15 bases between them. CDR3 sequence: CASSLRGRGTEAFF. The CDR3 nucleotides are TGTGCCAGCAGCCTCCGGGGGAGGGGAACTGAAGCTTTCTTT.

The CDR3 protein is CASRRQGPNTEAFF. In DNA, the CDR3 is TGTGCCAGCAGAAGACAGGGACCGAACACTGAAGCTTTCTTT. V gene TRBV27 combines with J gene TRBJ1-1; TRBD1 agrees at 7 bases. After removal of 6 bases from V and 1 base from J, the junction contained 5 bases not matched to a gene. CDR1 and CDR2 (germline): MNHEY, SMNVEV (reference sequence). The CDR3 consists of 14 residues.

This rearrangement joins TRBV11-2 to TRBJ2-1; 11 positions agree with TRBD2. The CDR3 extends over 15 amino acids. V gave up 2 bases and J gave up 3 bases; unmatched junction bases: 0. Germline V gene lookup returns CDR1 SGHAT and CDR2 FQNNGV. This CDR3 reads CASSLTSGGYNEQFF. CDR3 coding DNA: TGTGCCAGCAGCTTAACTAGCGGGGGCTACAATGAGCAGTTCTTC.

V gene TRBV7-9 combines with J gene TRBJ1-1; a possible D gene is TRBD1 (5 bases). Germline-derived CDR1 and CDR2 are SEHNR and FQNEAQ (reference sequence). V was cut by 5 bases and J by 1 base, with 14 bases left in between. CDR3 size: 15 residues. CDR3 region: CASSQTAGPNTEAFF. The CDR3, as DNA: TGTGCCAGCAGCCAGACCGCAGGGCCGAACACTGAAGCTTTCTTT. The full variable domain, in which reference TRBV7-9 and TRBJ1-1 provide the parts outside the CDR3, is DTGVSQNPRHKITKRGQNVTFRCDPISEHNRLYWYRQTLGQGPEFLTYFQNEAQLEKSRLLSDRFSAERPKGSFSTLEIQRTEQGDSAMYLCASSQTAGPNTEAFFGQGTRLTVV.

The rearrangement links TRBV27 to TRBJ2-1, with 8 bases fitting TRBD2. In germline, CDR1 is MNHEY, CDR2 SMNVEV (reference sequence). Trimming cost V 5 bases and J 6 bases; bases outside gene matches: 6. The CDR3 is 14 residues long. The DNA for the CDR3 is TGTGCCAGCAGTCACGGACTAGCCTTCAATGAGCAGTTCTTC. This sequence encodes CASSHGLAFNEQFF.

This chain links TRBV7-2 with TRBJ2-3; 11 bases are shared with TRBD2. The CDR3 loop spans 16 amino acids. Germline CDR1 is SGHTA and CDR2 is FQGNSA. J was trimmed by 2 bases and V by 2 bases; bases with no gene match: 3. CDR3 sequence: CASSLRTSGFTDTQYF. In DNA, the CDR3 is TGTGCCAGCAGCTTACGGACTAGCGGGTTCACAGATACGCAGTATTTT.

This clone showed up many times. V is TRBV2 and J is TRBJ2-1, with 7 bases that match TRBD2. Per the germline V gene, CDR1 is SNHLY and CDR2 is FYNNEI. V lost 7 bases and J lost 8; bases outside the gene matches: 11. CDR3 length equals 14 residues. CDR3 nucleotide sequence: TGTGCCAGCACAACGGGAGGCGATTTCGATGAGCAGTTCTTC. Protein: CASTTGGDFDEQFF.

The chain uses TRBV27 and TRBJ1-1; perhaps TRBD1 as D (5 bases). Trimming cost V 2 bases and J 5 bases, with 18 bases left between them. Germline lookup yields CDR1 MNHEY and CDR2 SMNVEV (reference sequence). CDR3 size: 16 residues. The DNA of the CDR3 is TGTGCCAGCAGTTTAGGCCTATGGCAGGGAGGAACTGAAGCTTTCTTT. Its translation is CASSLGLWQGGTEAFF.

The rearrangement joins TRBV12-3 or TRBV12-4 to TRBJ1-1; no clear D gene. Trimming removed 5 bases from V and 8 bases from J, with 9 bases in between. The CDR3 consists of 11 residues. The CDR3 DNA sequence: TGTGCCAGCAGTACGCGTTACGAAGCTTTCTTT. This codes for CASSTRYEAFF.

The CDR3 bases are TGTGCCAGCAGCGCGGGAGGAAACACCATATATTTT. Its translation: CASSAGGNTIYF. J is TRBJ1-3 and V is TRBV5-6; no firm D call. Germline assignment: CDR1 SGHDT and CDR2 YYEEEE. V lost 4 bases and J lost 4, with 6 bases in between. The CDR3 has 12 amino acids.

This clone was seen just once. The chain joins TRBV18 to TRBJ2-7; possibly TRBD2 for D (5 bases). Germline V CDR1 and CDR2: KGHSH, LQKENI. The CDR3 totals 15 residues. The V end was cut by 4 bases, the J end by 2 bases, with 15 bases between. The CDR3 region is CASSLVREKTYEQYF. The CDR3 DNA reads as TGTGCCAGCTCACTGGTGAGGGAGAAAACCTACGAGCAGTACTTC.

J is TRBJ1-6 and V is TRBV27; 7 bases fit TRBD1. The CDR3 spans 14 residues. From germline, CDR1 is MNHEY and CDR2 SMNVEV (reference sequence). V gave up 6 bases and J gave up 8 bases; unmatched junction bases: 7. Written as DNA, the CDR3 is TGTGCCAGCAGATCGACAGGGACCCATTCACCCCTCCACTTT. Residues: CASRSTGTHSPLHF.

This clone was observed a few times. The V and J genes are TRBV6-5 and TRBJ1-1; no clear D gene. The CDR3 has 15 residues. Germline CDR1 reads MNHEY; CDR2 reads SVGAGI. Between the trimmed V and J ends, which lost 8 bases and 5 bases, there was a span of 21 bases. CDR3: CASALEEAPKTEAFF. In DNA, the CDR3 is TGTGCCAGCGCTCTAGAGGAGGCCCCGAAGACTGAAGCTTTCTTT.

CDR3 bases: TGTGCCAGCAGCTTAGCCCAGACAGGGGGCAATGAGCAGTTCTTC. This codes for CASSLAQTGGNEQFF. The chain combines TRBV13 with TRBJ2-1; 9 nucleotides align to TRBD1. This CDR3 spans 15 amino acids. Germline V CDR1 and CDR2: PRHDT, FYEKMQ (reference sequence). The J segment lost 6 bases and the V segment lost 1 base, leaving 4 bases of the junction unmatched.

The rearrangement links TRBV2 to TRBJ2-7, with D perhaps matching TRBD1 (5 bases). The V and J ends lost 11 bases and 3 bases respectively, with 17 bases between them. This CDR3 is built from 13 residues. Germline-derived CDR1 and CDR2 are SNHLY and FYNNEI. CDR3 in DNA: TGTGCCGGTAGGCGACAGAACGGCTACGAGCAGTACTTC. Its translation is CAGRRQNGYEQYF.

The chain employs TRBV9 and TRBJ1-4, with TRBD1 matching 9 bases. V dropped 2 bases and J dropped 8; count of bases not matched to a gene: 10. Germline values: CDR1 SGDLS, CDR2 YYNGEE. This CDR3 comprises 16 residues. The CDR3 protein is CASSVTLTGGREKLFF. CDR3 bases: TGTGCCAGCAGCGTTACCTTGACAGGGGGAAGAGAAAAACTGTTTTTT.

This clone was recorded only once. The chain recombines TRBV9 with TRBJ1-2; perhaps TRBD1 as D (5 bases). Germline CDR1 is SGDLS and CDR2 is YYNGEE. This CDR3 contains 15 residues. V lost 4 bases, J lost 0 bases, and 13 bases lay in between. The CDR3 coding sequence is TGTGCCAGCAGCACTAGCGGGGGTCCTAACTATGGCTACACCTTC. As protein: CASSTSGGPNYGYTF.

The V gene is TRBV19, the J gene TRBJ1-2; 9 bases agree with TRBD1. The CDR3 loop spans 14 amino acids. CDR1 is LNHDA and CDR2 is SQIVND in the germline V gene (reference sequence). V shed 3 bases, J shed 5 bases, and the junction held 4 bases outside the gene matches. CDR3 sequence (DNA): TGTGCCAGTAGTATCGGACAGGGGTTGTATGGCTACACCTTC. It is translated as CASSIGQGLYGYTF.

This chain links TRBV7-2 with TRBJ2-7; maybe TRBD2 (6 bases). Trimming removed 3 bases at V and 1 base at J, with 16 bases between. The length of the CDR3 is 16 residues. The germline V gene has CDR1 SGHTA and CDR2 FQGNSA. CDR3 nucleotide sequence: TGTGCCAGCAGCTTTTCGAGGGCTAGCGCTTCCTACGAGCAGTACTTC. Protein: CASSFSRASASYEQYF.

This clone appeared once. The chain recombines TRBV10-3 with TRBJ2-7; TRBD1 aligns across 7 bases. The CDR3 runs to 16 residues. Germline trimming cut 0 bases from V and 6 bases from J; bases unmatched to any gene: 11. Germline V gene lookup returns CDR1 ENHRY and CDR2 SYGVKD. The CDR3 bases are TGTGCCATCAGTGAGTCGGTTTCTGGACAGGCCCCCGAGCAGTACTTC. It yields the protein CAISESVSGQAPEQYF.

The rearrangement links TRBV7-8 to TRBJ1-1; D unresolved. V lost 5 bases, J lost 5 bases, and 12 bases lay in between. The germline gives CDR1 SGHVS, CDR2 FQNEAQ. The CDR3 contains 13 residues. CDR3 residues: CASSRGLWTEAFF. The CDR3 nucleotides read TGTGCCAGCAGCCGCGGACTTTGGACTGAAGCTTTCTTT.